The 3 T cell receptor beta chains presented below share a single source sample, sequenced in a study of early T cells in non-severe SARS-CoV-2 infection. A single record per CDR3 protein comes from TCRdb applying MiXCR to the 5' RACE reads. This table holds approximately 81,000 distinct CDR3 sequences, approximately 13% found once. Sequencing was carried out using whole blood. These receptors originate from an adult who was a healthcare worker with PCR-confirmed SARS-CoV-2 infection or an uninfected control (not recorded which).

V gene TRBV20-1 combines with J gene TRBJ2-1; D might be TRBD2 (6 bases). The CDR3 covers 15 residues. The germline gives CDR1 DFQATT, CDR2 SNEGSKA (reference sequence). The germline V and J ends were trimmed by 0 bases and 3 bases, with 12 bases remaining between them. The CDR3 DNA is TGCAGTGCTAGAGATCCGGCGGGACTCTACAATGAGCAGTTCTTC. Translating it yields CSARDPAGLYNEQFF.

The chain links TRBV29-1 to TRBJ1-1; D not resolved. The CDR3 loop spans 11 amino acids. Trimming shortened V by 5 bases and J by 1 base, and 5 bases separated the two germline ends. Germline V gene sequence: CDR1 SQVTM, CDR2 ANQGSEA. The CDR3 region has the DNA TGCAGCGTTTTACCGAACACTGAAGCTTTCTTT. Its translation is CSVLPNTEAFF.

This chain joins TRBV20-1 and TRBJ2-3; D may match TRBD1 or TRBD2 (6 bases each). The germline V gene has CDR1 DFQATT and CDR2 SNEGSKA (reference sequence). Trimming cost V 5 bases and J 6 bases, with 15 bases left between them. The CDR3 runs to 13 residues. The CDR3 DNA is TGCAGTGCTTCCGGGGGCGCCCTGGATACGCAGTATTTT. It translates to CSASGGALDTQYF.